The 14 T cell receptor beta chains presented below share a single source sample, sequenced in a study of T-cell memory formation after mild COVID-19. Each CDR3 protein gets one entry after TCRdb re-called the 5' RACE reads with MiXCR. The sample has about 400,000 distinct CDR3 sequences, 24% seen once. The sequenced sample was PBMCs or a T cell subset sorted from them (not recorded which). The source is an adult woman who had mild COVID-19 (a few samples of this study predate the infection). Cell type and time point are not known.

The J gene is TRBJ2-7, the V gene TRBV12-3 or TRBV12-4; possible D gene TRBD1, 6 bases. With 6 bases removed from V and 1 base from J, the gap between germline ends came to 16 bases. This CDR3 spans 15 amino acids. The CDR3: CASSTYRVRSYEQYF. CDR3 in DNA: TGTGCCAGCAGCACCTACAGGGTTAGGTCCTACGAGCAGTACTTC.

In its sample, this clonotype was seen a few times. The chain couples TRBV5-1 to TRBJ2-3; possible D gene TRBD1, 7 bases. The ends were cut back, 0 bases at V and 6 bases at J, with 17 bases in the middle. Germline-derived CDR1 and CDR2 are SGHRS and YFSETQ. The CDR3 extends over 16 amino acids. In DNA form, the CDR3 reads TGCGCCAGCAGCTTGGTACAGGGGACTCTCCCCGATACGCAGTATTTT. This encodes CASSLVQGTLPDTQYF.

The chain carries TRBV5-5 and TRBJ2-2; 11 nucleotides line up with TRBD2. V shed 2 bases and J 6 bases; nucleotides not matched to a gene: 3. The CDR3 length is 15 residues. The germline V gene has CDR1 SGHKS and CDR2 YYEKEE (reference sequence). CDR3 residues: CASSFGLAGSGELFF. CDR3 DNA: TGTGCCAGCAGCTTCGGACTAGCGGGTTCCGGGGAGCTGTTTTTT.

This clonotype was counted only a few times. This chain joins TRBV5-1 and TRBJ2-7; 9 nucleotides match TRBD1. Germline loops: CDR1 SGHRS, CDR2 YFSETQ. CDR3 length: 16 amino acids. V was clipped by 3 bases and J by 5 bases; unmatched bases: 12. The CDR3 protein is CASSWGHRDRDDEQYF. The CDR3 bases are TGCGCCAGCAGCTGGGGCCACCGGGACAGGGATGACGAGCAGTACTTC.

This clonotype was seen repeatedly, ten times or more. This chain uses TRBV20-1 with TRBJ2-7; 11 positions match TRBD2. This CDR3 contains 14 residues. Germline trimming cut 6 bases from V and 3 bases from J; bases unmatched to any gene: 7. CDR1 is DFQATT and CDR2 is SNEGSKA in the germline V gene (reference sequence). The chain's CDR3 is CSASPSGGNYEQYF. For the CDR3, the DNA is TGCAGTGCAAGCCCTAGCGGGGGGAACTACGAGCAGTACTTC.

This clonotype was counted only a few times. The chain links TRBV24-1 to TRBJ2-1, with 8 bases identical to TRBD2. V lost 9 bases, J lost 9 bases, and 15 bases stayed unmatched. CDR1 KGHDR and CDR2 SFDVKD come from the germline V gene. This CDR3 has 15 amino acids. The CDR3 reads CATSGLDSGIGEQFF. DNA of the CDR3: TGTGCCACCTCCGGATTGGATAGCGGGATTGGTGAGCAGTTCTTC.

The chain couples TRBV29-1 to TRBJ2-3; 9 positions match TRBD2. The V gene's germline CDR1 is SQVTM and CDR2 ANQGSEA. The CDR3 covers 13 residues. The CDR3 is CGTAGGPTDTQYF. CDR3 in DNA: TGCGGTACGGCGGGAGGGCCGACAGATACGCAGTATTTT.

This clonotype was detected only a few times. The chain carries TRBV5-1 and TRBJ1-4; the D is unclear. Germline V gene lookup returns CDR1 SGHRS and CDR2 YFSETQ. The V gene lost 0 bases and the J gene lost 6 bases, with 12 bases spanning the gap. This CDR3 region has 15 residues. The DNA for the CDR3 is TGCGCCAGCAGCTTGGTTCCTAGGGTGGATGAAAAACTGTTTTTT. It is translated as CASSLVPRVDEKLFF.

The chain recombines TRBV9 with TRBJ2-3; TRBD2 matches at 11 bases. The length of the CDR3 is 15 residues. Germline CDR1 reads SGDLS; CDR2 reads YYNGEE. V was pared by 3 bases and J by 8 bases, with 8 bases of the junction left unmatched. The CDR3 DNA reads as TGTGCCAGCAGCGCATCGACTAGCGGGATGAGTACGCAGTATTTT. Its translation: CASSASTSGMSTQYF.

The chain joins TRBV7-9 to TRBJ2-5; tentative D call: TRBD2 (5 bases). V shed 6 bases and J shed 1 base, with 12 bases lying between them. The germline gives CDR1 SEHNR, CDR2 FQNEAQ (reference sequence). The CDR3 loop spans 14 amino acids. The CDR3 region has the DNA TGTGCCAGCAGTCACCCCAGCGGCCAAGAGACCCAGTACTTC. Translating gives CASSHPSGQETQYF.

V usage is TRBV27 and J usage is TRBJ1-2, with D tentatively TRBD1 (6 bases). In germline, CDR1 is MNHEY, CDR2 SMNVEV (reference sequence). The V gene lost 4 bases and the J gene lost 1 base, with 13 bases spanning the gap. This CDR3 is built from 15 residues. In nucleotides, the CDR3 is TGTGCCAGCAGTTCCCGAGGGGGTTTTAACTATGGCTACACCTTC. Protein: CASSSRGGFNYGYTF.

The CDR3 reads CSALGGGRGTGELFF. CDR3 DNA: TGCAGCGCCCTGGGGGGGGGGCGCGGCACCGGGGAGCTGTTTTTT. The V call is TRBV29-1, the J call TRBJ2-2; a weak D match, TRBD2 (7 bases). The CDR3 totals 15 residues. CDR1 SQVTM and CDR2 ANQGSEA come from the germline V gene. V lost 7 bases and J lost 4, with 19 bases in between.

The gene calls are TRBV27 and TRBJ2-5, with TRBD2 matching 7 bases. This CDR3 is built from 14 residues. Germline assignment: CDR1 MNHEY and CDR2 SMNVEV (reference sequence). V was clipped by 3 bases and J by 6 bases; unmatched bases: 7. CDR3 sequence reads: CASSFDRGVKTQYF. The CDR3 DNA is TGTGCCAGCAGTTTTGATCGGGGGGTCAAGACCCAGTACTTC.

The genes are TRBV6-5 and TRBJ2-4, with unresolved D. This CDR3 has 16 residues. Trimming removed 6 bases at V and 1 base at J, with 16 bases between. From germline, CDR1 is MNHEY and CDR2 SVGAGI. In DNA form, the CDR3 reads TGTGCCAGCAGCAACACCCAGCTAGTCGCCAAAAACATTCAGTACTTC. Translating it yields CASSNTQLVAKNIQYF.